These 15 T cell receptor beta chains were sequenced from one sample in a study of cytomegalovirus exposure and HLA in healthy donors. PCR involved 60 Vbeta and 13 Jbeta primers. Clones were read by immunoSEQ multiplex PCR, and TCRdb kept only the in-frame ones, dropping some. The sample lists about 280,000 clones, over 85% occurring once. The sequenced sample was PBMCs. These receptors came from a young woman in good health and CMV-seronegative.

The gene calls are TRBV19 and TRBJ1-4, with 8 positions matching TRBD1. CDR3 length: 18 amino acids. J lost 0 bases, V lost 3 bases, and 9 bases had no gene match. Germline V gene data show CDR1 as LNHDA and CDR2 as SQIVND (reference sequence). The CDR3 region is CASSIQGAGKTTNEKLFF. DNA of the CDR3: TGTGCCAGTAGTATTCAGGGGGCAGGGAAAACAACTAATGAAAAACTGTTTTTT.

The chain has TRBV30 and TRBJ2-3, with D maybe TRBD2 (7 bases). The CDR3 extends over 13 amino acids. Germline CDR1 and CDR2: GTSNPN and SVGIG (reference sequence). V was pared by 1 base and J by 8 bases, with 13 bases between. The CDR3: CAWSAAGAGTQYF. The CDR3 nucleotides are TGTGCCTGGAGTGCCGCGGGGGCGGGTACGCAGTATTTT.

This sequence joins TRBV11-2 and TRBJ1-1; D might be TRBD1 (6 bases). The CDR3 covers 14 residues. CDR1 is SGHAT and CDR2 is FQNNGV in the germline V gene. Trimming removed 1 base at V and 5 bases at J, with 11 bases between. The CDR3 region is CASSLVRGGTEAFF. CDR3 DNA sequence: TGTGCCAGCAGCTTAGTTAGGGGGGGGACTGAAGCTTTCTTT.

This chain links TRBV9 with TRBJ1-4; 7 nucleotides align to TRBD1. The CDR3 extends over 14 amino acids. The J segment lost 4 bases and the V segment lost 4 bases, leaving 4 bases of the junction unmatched. CDR1 and CDR2 (germline): SGDLS, YYNGEE. Here the CDR3 DNA reads TGTGCCAGCAGCAGGACAGGAATTAATGAAAAACTGTTTTTT. Residues: CASSRTGINEKLFF.

The gene calls are TRBV27 and TRBJ2-7, with D maybe TRBD1 (6 bases). Germline lookup yields CDR1 MNHEY and CDR2 SMNVEV (reference sequence). This CDR3 spans 17 amino acids. Trimming took 0 bases from V and 2 from J, leaving 17 bases between them. The CDR3 here is CASSLSLQGLSPYEQYF. The CDR3 DNA follows: TGTGCCAGCAGTTTATCGTTACAGGGCCTCTCTCCCTACGAGCAGTACTTC.

This sequence joins TRBV19 and TRBJ1-5; D is unresolved. Looked up from germline, CDR1 is LNHDA and CDR2 is SQIVND (reference sequence). The CDR3 has 14 amino acids. Trimming removed 7 bases from V and 0 bases from J, with 10 bases in between. The CDR3 is CASTPSYSNQPQHF. The CDR3 nucleotides are TGTGCCAGTACCCCGTCGTATAGCAATCAGCCCCAGCATTTT.

The gene calls are TRBV9 and TRBJ2-1; 10 nucleotides agree with TRBD2. Germline V gene data show CDR1 as SGDLS and CDR2 as YYNGEE. The CDR3 length is 16 residues. V was pared by 0 bases and J by 4 bases, with 4 bases of the junction left unmatched. The CDR3 bases are TGTGCCAGCAGCGTAGAGGCTAGCGGGAGTTACAATGAGCAGTTCTTC. Translating it yields CASSVEASGSYNEQFF.

The V call is TRBV29-1, the J call TRBJ2-7; 8 bases match TRBD2. The V segment lost 4 bases and the J segment 0 bases; nucleotides outside the gene matches: 2. Germline V gene data show CDR1 as SQVTM and CDR2 as ANQGSEA. The CDR3 is 13 amino acids. In DNA form, the CDR3 reads TGCAGCGTTGCGGGGGGGAGCTCCTACGAGCAGTACTTC. Protein sequence: CSVAGGSSYEQYF.

On this clone: Additional DNA sequences in this sample encode the identical CDR3. The chain is built from TRBV19 and TRBJ1-5, with 9 bases fitting TRBD1. This CDR3 contains 15 residues. Germline values: CDR1 LNHDA, CDR2 SQIVND (reference sequence). J lost 3 bases, V lost 5 bases, and 5 bases had no gene match. CDR3 DNA sequence: TGTGCCAGTAGTCCCGGGACAGGGAACAATCAGCCCCAGCATTTT. Its translation: CASSPGTGNNQPQHF.

CDR3 residues: CALRWGVDTQYF. DNA of the CDR3: TGTGCCCTGAGGTGGGGGGTTGATACGCAGTATTTT. This chain uses TRBV30 with TRBJ2-3; D may be TRBD2 (6 bases). This CDR3 has 12 amino acids. V was pared by 8 bases and J by 6 bases, with 15 bases between. The germline V gene has CDR1 GTSNPN and CDR2 SVGIG (reference sequence). The variable domain in full, with the rest retrieved from reference TRBV30 and TRBJ2-3, is SQTIHQWPATLVQPVGSPLSLECTVEGTSNPNLYWYRQAAGRGLQLLFYSVGIGQISSEVPQNLSASRPQDRQFILSSKKLLLSDSGFYLCALRWGVDTQYFGPGTRLTVL.

This sequence joins TRBV5-1 and TRBJ2-7, with D perhaps matching TRBD2 (5 bases). V lost 3 bases, J lost 7 bases, and 8 bases lay in between. Germline-derived CDR1 and CDR2 are SGHRS and YFSETQ. CDR3 size: 11 residues. For the CDR3, the DNA is TGCGCCAGCAGCTATACGGGGGAGCAGTACTTC. It encodes CASSYTGEQYF.

DNA of the CDR3: TGTGCCAGCAGCGTAGGTGAGGAGAACTCCTACAATGAGCAGTTCTTC. This codes for CASSVGEENSYNEQFF. V gene TRBV9 combines with J gene TRBJ2-1; the D is unclear. Between the trimmed V and J ends, which lost 0 bases and 0 bases, there was a span of 10 bases. The V gene's germline CDR1 is SGDLS and CDR2 YYNGEE. The CDR3 has 16 amino acids.

The J gene is TRBJ1-1, the V gene TRBV7-2; possible D gene TRBD1, 5 bases. Germline-derived CDR1 and CDR2 are SGHTA and FQGNSA. The CDR3 is 14 residues long. V lost 3 bases and J 3 bases, leaving 11 bases between the germline ends. Here the CDR3 reads CASSLTVPYTEAFF. Here the CDR3 DNA reads TGTGCCAGCAGCTTGACAGTTCCTTACACTGAAGCTTTCTTT.

J is TRBJ2-5 and V is TRBV12-1; no DNA check was done on the table's D call, TRBD2. TRBV12-1 is assigned pseudogene status. The CDR3 length is 14 residues. CDR3 DNA sequence: TGTGCCAGCAGCTTGGAGACAGGTGGGAGGGAGCAGTACTTC. Its translation is CASSLETGGREQYF.

The chain links TRBV4-1 to TRBJ2-1; D is uncertain. Germline CDR1 and CDR2: MGHRA and YSYEKL. V dropped 4 bases and J dropped 6 bases, with 16 bases sitting between them. CDR3 length equals 15 residues. In nucleotides, the CDR3 is TGCGCCAGCAGCCGTATAGTGACCCCGGGCAATGAGCAGTTCTTC. Translated, it gives CASSRIVTPGNEQFF.